One and the same sample provided the 2 T cell receptor beta chains below, sequenced in a study of early T cells in non-severe SARS-CoV-2 infection. TCRdb re-analysed the 5' RACE reads in MiXCR, keeping a single row per CDR3 protein. The table has tens of thousands of distinct CDR3 sequences, roughly 12% seen once. The sequenced material came from whole blood. These receptors were obtained from an adult who was a healthcare worker with PCR-confirmed SARS-CoV-2 infection or an uninfected control (not recorded which).

The CDR3 spells CASSYGTSGGNEQYF. CDR3 nucleotides: TGTGCCAGCAGTTACGGGACTAGCGGGGGCAACGAGCAGTACTTC. The rearrangement uses TRBV6-2 or TRBV6-3 and TRBJ2-7, with TRBD2 identical over 14 bases. The CDR3 totals 15 residues. In germline, CDR1 is MNHEY, CDR2 SVGEGT. V was clipped by 2 bases and J by 5 bases; unmatched bases: 2.

There are many counts of this clonotype. The chain uses TRBV7-7 and TRBJ2-5; 11 bases are shared with TRBD2. The J segment lost 7 bases and the V segment lost 8 bases, leaving 9 bases of the junction unmatched. Germline V gene data show CDR1 as SSHAT and CDR2 as FNYEAQ (reference sequence). The CDR3 contains 14 residues. CDR3 coding DNA: TGTGCCAGCTCACTAGCGGGAGTAGGGGTGACCCAGTACTTC. Translation: CASSLAGVGVTQYF. Variable domain in full (rest from reference TRBV7-7 and TRBJ2-5): GAGVSQSPRYKVTKRGQDVTLRCDPISSHATLYWYQQALGQGPEFLTYFNYEAQPDKSGLPSDRFSAERPEGSISTLTIQRTEQRDSAMYRCASSLAGVGVTQYFGPGTRLLVL.